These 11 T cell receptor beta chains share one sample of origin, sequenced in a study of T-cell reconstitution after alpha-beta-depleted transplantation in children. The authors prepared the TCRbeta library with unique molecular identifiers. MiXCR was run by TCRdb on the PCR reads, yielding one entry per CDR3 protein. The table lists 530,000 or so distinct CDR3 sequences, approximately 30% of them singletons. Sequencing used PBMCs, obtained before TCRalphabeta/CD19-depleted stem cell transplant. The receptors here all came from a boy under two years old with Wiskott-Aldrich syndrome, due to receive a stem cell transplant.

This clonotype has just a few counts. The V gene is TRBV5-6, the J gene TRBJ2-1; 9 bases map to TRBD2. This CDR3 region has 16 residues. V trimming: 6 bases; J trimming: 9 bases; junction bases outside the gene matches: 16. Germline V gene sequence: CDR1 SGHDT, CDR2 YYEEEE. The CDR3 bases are TGTGCCAGCACCGCTAAGAGGACTAGCGCGTTAATTGAGCAGTTCTTC. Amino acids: CASTAKRTSALIEQFF.

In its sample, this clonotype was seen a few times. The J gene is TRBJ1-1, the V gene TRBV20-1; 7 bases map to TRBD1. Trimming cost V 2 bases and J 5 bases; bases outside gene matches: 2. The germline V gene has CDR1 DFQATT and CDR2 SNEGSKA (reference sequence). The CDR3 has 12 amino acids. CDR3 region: CSARTTGTEAFF. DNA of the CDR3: TGCAGTGCTAGAACGACAGGGACTGAAGCTTTCTTT.

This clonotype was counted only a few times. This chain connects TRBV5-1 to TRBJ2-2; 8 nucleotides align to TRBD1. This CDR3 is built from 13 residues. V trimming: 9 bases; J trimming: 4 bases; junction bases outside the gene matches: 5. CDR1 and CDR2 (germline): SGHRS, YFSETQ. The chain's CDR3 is CATSTGGTGELFF. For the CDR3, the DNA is TGCGCCACCTCAACAGGGGGCACCGGGGAGCTGTTTTTT.

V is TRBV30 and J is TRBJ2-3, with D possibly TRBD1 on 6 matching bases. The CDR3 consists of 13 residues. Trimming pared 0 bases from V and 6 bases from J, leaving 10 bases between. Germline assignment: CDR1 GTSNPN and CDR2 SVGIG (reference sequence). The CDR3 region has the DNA TGTGCCTGGAGTGTAGGGGGACCCGATACGCAGTATTTT. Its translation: CAWSVGGPDTQYF.

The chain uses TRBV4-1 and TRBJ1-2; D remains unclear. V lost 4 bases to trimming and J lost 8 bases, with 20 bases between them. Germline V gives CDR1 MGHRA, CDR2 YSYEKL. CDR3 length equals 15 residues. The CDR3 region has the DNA TGCGCCAGCAGCCTGCAGAACGGGCTGGAAGGAGGCTACACCTTC. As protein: CASSLQNGLEGGYTF.

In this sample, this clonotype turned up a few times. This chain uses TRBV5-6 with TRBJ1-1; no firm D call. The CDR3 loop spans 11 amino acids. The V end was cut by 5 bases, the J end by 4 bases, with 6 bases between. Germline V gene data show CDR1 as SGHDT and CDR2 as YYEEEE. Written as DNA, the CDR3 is TGTGCCAGCAGAGGACCCACTGAAGCTTTCTTT. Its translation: CASRGPTEAFF. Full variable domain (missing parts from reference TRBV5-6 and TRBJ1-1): DAGVTQSPTHLIKTRGQQVTLRCSPKSGHDTVSWYQQALGQGPQFIFQYYEEEERQRGNFPDRFSGHQFPNYSSELNVNALLLGDSALYLCASRGPTEAFFGQGTRLTVV.

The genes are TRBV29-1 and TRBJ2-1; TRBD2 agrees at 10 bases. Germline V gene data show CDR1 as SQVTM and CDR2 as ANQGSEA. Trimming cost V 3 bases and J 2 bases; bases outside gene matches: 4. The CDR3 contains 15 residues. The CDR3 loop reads CSVDQAGGPYNEQFF. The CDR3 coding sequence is TGCAGCGTTGACCAAGCGGGAGGGCCCTACAATGAGCAGTTCTTC.

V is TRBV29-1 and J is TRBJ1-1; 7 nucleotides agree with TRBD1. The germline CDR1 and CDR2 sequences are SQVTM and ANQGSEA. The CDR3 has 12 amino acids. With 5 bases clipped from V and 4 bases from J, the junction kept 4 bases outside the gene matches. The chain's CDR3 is CSVYRGGTEAFF. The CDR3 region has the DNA TGCAGCGTTTACAGGGGAGGCACTGAAGCTTTCTTT.

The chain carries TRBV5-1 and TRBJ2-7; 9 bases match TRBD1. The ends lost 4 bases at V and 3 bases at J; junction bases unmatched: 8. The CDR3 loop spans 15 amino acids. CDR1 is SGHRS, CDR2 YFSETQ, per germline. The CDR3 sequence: CASSPGTGMYYEQYF. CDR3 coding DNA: TGCGCCAGCAGCCCAGGGACAGGGATGTACTACGAGCAGTACTTC.

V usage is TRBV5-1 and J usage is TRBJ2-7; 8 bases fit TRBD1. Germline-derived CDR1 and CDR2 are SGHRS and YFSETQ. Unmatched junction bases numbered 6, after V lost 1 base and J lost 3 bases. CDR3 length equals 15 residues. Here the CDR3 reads CASSLRGTGLYEQYF. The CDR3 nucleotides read TGCGCCAGCAGCTTGCGTGGGACAGGCCTCTACGAGCAGTACTTC.

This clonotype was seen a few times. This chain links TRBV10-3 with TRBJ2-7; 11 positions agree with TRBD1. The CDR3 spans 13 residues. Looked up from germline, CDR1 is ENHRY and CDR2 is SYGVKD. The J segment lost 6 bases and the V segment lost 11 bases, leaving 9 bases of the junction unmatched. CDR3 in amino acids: CAATPGQGGEQYF. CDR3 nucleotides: TGTGCCGCTACTCCGGGACAGGGGGGCGAGCAGTACTTC.